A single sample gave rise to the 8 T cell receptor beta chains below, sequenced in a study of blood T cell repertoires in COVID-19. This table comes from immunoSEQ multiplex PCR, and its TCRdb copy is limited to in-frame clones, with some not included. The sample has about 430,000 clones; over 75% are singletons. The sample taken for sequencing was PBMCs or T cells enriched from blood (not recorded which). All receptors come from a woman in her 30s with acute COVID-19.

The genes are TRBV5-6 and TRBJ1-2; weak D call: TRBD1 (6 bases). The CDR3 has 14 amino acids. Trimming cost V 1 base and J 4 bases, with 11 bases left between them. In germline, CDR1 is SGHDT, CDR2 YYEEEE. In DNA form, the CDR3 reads TGTGCCAGCAGCTTGACAGGGACGGTCTATGGCTACACCTTC. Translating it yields CASSLTGTVYGYTF.

CDR3 in DNA: TGTGCCAGTAGTTTGCGGACAGGCGGCGAGCAGTACTTC. Its translation is CASSLRTGGEQYF. The rearrangement links TRBV19 to TRBJ2-7; 7 bases align to TRBD1. Losses at the gene ends were 5 bases for V and 6 bases for J; bases not matched to a gene: 7. CDR3 length: 13 residues. Germline CDR1 LNHDA, CDR2 SQIVND (reference sequence).

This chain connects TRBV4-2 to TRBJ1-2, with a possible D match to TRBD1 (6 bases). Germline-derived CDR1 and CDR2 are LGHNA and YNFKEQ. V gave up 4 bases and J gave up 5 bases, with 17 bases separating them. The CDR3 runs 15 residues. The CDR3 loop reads CASSPNYRESYGYTF. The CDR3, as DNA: TGTGCCAGCAGCCCTAATTACAGGGAATCATATGGCTACACCTTC.

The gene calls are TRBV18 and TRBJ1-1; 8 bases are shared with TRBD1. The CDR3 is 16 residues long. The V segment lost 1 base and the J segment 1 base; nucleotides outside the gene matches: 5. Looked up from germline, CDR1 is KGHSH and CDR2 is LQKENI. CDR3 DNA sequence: TGTGCCAGCTCACCACGGCAACAGGGGGAGAACACTGAAGCTTTCTTT. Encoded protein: CASSPRQQGENTEAFF.

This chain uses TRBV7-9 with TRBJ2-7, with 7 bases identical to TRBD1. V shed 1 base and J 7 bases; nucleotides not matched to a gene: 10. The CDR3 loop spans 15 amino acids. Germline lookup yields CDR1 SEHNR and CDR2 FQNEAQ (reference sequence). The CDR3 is CASSLGKQGLGEQYF. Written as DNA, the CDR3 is TGTGCCAGCAGCTTAGGTAAACAGGGGTTGGGGGAGCAGTACTTC.

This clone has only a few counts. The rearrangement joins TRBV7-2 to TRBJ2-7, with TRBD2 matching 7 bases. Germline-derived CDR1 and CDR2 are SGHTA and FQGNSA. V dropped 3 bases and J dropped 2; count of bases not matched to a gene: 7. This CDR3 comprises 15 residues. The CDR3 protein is CASSFMGGNTYEQYF. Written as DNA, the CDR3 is TGTGCCAGCAGCTTTATGGGGGGGAATACCTACGAGCAGTACTTC.

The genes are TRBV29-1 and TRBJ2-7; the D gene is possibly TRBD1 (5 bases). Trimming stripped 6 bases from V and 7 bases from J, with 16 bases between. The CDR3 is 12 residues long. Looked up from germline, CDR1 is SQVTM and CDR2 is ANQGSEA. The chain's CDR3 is CSVRTRVEEQYF. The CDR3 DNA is TGCAGCGTAAGAACCAGGGTCGAGGAGCAGTACTTC.

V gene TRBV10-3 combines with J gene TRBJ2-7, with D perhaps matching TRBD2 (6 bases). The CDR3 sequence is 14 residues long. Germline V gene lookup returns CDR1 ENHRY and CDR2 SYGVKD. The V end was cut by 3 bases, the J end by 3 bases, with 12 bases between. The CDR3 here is CAISEEGGDYEQYF. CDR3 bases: TGTGCCATCAGTGAAGAAGGAGGGGACTACGAGCAGTACTTC.